This T cell receptor beta chain derives from a study of blood T cell repertoires in COVID-19. Data came from immunoSEQ multiplex PCR; TCRdb stores just in-frame clones and leaves some out. In the table there are about 300,000 clones, 80% to 95% of which are singletons. The CDR3 runs to 14 residues. CDR1 is MDHEN, CDR2 SYDVKM, per germline. V lost 6 bases, J lost 5 bases, and 4 bases stayed unmatched. This chain uses TRBV28 with TRBJ2-2; 9 bases align to TRBD1. The specimen was peripheral blood. This clonotype was sampled from a woman in her twenties or thirties with COVID-19, enrolled during active disease. The CDR3 region has the DNA TGTGCCAGCAGGATGACAGGGGGAACCGGGGAGCTGTTTTTT. This sequence encodes CASRMTGGTGELFF.